Reported below is one T cell receptor (beta chain). As yet, its antigen is unknown. Primers: 60 Vbeta forward and 13 Jbeta reverse. The protocol was immunoSEQ multiplex PCR, while the TCRdb copy is restricted to in-frame clones and leaves out a portion. The sample holds 160,000 or so clones, less than 90% seen once. The data are from a study of cytomegalovirus exposure and HLA in healthy donors. Notes on the study in general: At a 0.05 false discovery rate, a later analysis found over 15,000 TCR beta sequences to be associated with HLA alleles. Available immune exposure information covered CMV serostatus only. In all likelihood, a cluster of highly shared sequence variants was a sequencing artifact.

CDR3 size: 13 residues. Germline V gives CDR1 SGHDT, CDR2 YYEEEE. The V and J genes are TRBV5-6 and TRBJ2-5, with TRBD1 matching over 9 bases. The J call is uncertain, as TRBJ2-7 better fits the DNA end. This TCR was recovered from a woman between 18 and 30 years old in good health and CMV-seronegative. Sequencing input: PBMCs. This CDR3 is CASSRDRANEQYF. As DNA, the CDR3 is TGTGCCAGCAGCCGGGACAGGGCCAACGAGCAGTACTTC.